This entry concerns a single TCR beta chain. This sample stems from a study of shared clonotypes between healthy human individuals. The wider study: Three plates each covered CD4 naive and memory; CD8 naive two, CD8 memory one.

Trimming removed 4 bases from V and 11 bases from J, with 15 bases in between. This CDR3 comprises 13 residues. Germline CDR1 reads MGHRA; CDR2 reads YSYEKL. Each subset's genomic DNA was shared equally among a number of immunoSEQ plates. The table came from immunoSEQ multiplex PCR; TCRdb's copy has only in-frame clones and leaves some out. The profile shows some 1 million clones, 70% to 80% of them singletons. The rearrangement links TRBV4-1 to TRBJ1-5; D uncertain. This clonotype originated in a man in his late teens or twenties in good health. The sample was memory CD4+ T cells sorted from blood. Described subset: CD45RA-negative fraction. This CDR3 is CASSPENEATQHF. DNA for the CDR3: TGCGCCAGCAGCCCAGAAAACGAGGCTACCCAGCATTTT.